One and the same sample provided the 18 T cell receptor beta chains below, sequenced in a study of OX40 agonist ivuxolimab in advanced cancers. TCRdb's copy holds only in-frame clones and misses some; the assay was immunoSEQ multiplex PCR. The profile shows more than 70,000 clones, 85% to 95% of them singletons. Sequencing was performed on CD4+ or CD8+ T cells sorted from blood, taken in a trial of the OX40 agonist ivuxolimab. The receptors originated from an adult with an advanced solid tumor such as melanoma, head and neck, liver or kidney cancer.

The chain couples TRBV5-1 to TRBJ1-6, with D possibly matching TRBD1 (6 bases). The CDR3 length is 15 residues. With 7 bases removed from V and 7 bases from J, the gap between germline ends came to 18 bases. Germline CDR1 is SGHRS and CDR2 is YFSETQ. CDR3 region: CASSGRGLGNSPLHF. The CDR3 DNA follows: TGCGCCAGCTCGGGCCGGGGGCTCGGGAATTCACCCCTCCACTTT. Full variable domain (rest looked up from reference TRBV5-1 and TRBJ1-6): KAGVTQTPRYLIKTRGQQVTLSCSPISGHRSVSWYQQTPGQGLQFLFEYFSETQRNKGNFPGRFSGRQFSNSRSEMNVSTLELGDSALYLCASSGRGLGNSPLHFGNGTRLTVT.

This chain uses TRBV27 with TRBJ2-5, with 8 bases aligning to TRBD2. V lost 2 bases and J lost 5; bases outside the gene matches: 7. Germline V lookup: CDR1 MNHEY, CDR2 SMNVEV (reference sequence). CDR3 size: 15 residues. The CDR3: CASSLRAGGGETQYF. Here the CDR3 DNA reads TGTGCCAGCAGTTTAAGGGCGGGGGGCGGTGAGACCCAGTACTTC.

The chain is built from TRBV4-2 and TRBJ2-6; D is undetermined. V shed 4 bases and J shed 2 bases, with 18 bases lying between them. The V gene's germline CDR1 is LGHNA and CDR2 YNFKEQ. CDR3 length equals 18 residues. CDR3 amino acids: CASSRGLPTPAGANVLTF. The CDR3 region has the DNA TGTGCCAGCAGCCGAGGCCTCCCCACCCCCGCTGGGGCCAACGTCCTGACTTTC.

The chain is built from TRBV5-1 and TRBJ2-7; D remains ambiguous. The germline V and J ends were trimmed by 5 bases and 1 base, with 13 bases remaining between them. This CDR3 has 14 amino acids. Germline CDR1 SGHRS, CDR2 YFSETQ. This chain's CDR3 is CASRWVADSYEQYF. For the CDR3, the DNA is TGCGCCAGCAGGTGGGTGGCAGATTCCTACGAGCAGTACTTC.

J is TRBJ1-2 and V is TRBV11-2; tentatively, D is TRBD1 (6 bases). Looked up from germline, CDR1 is SGHAT and CDR2 is FQNNGV. V was clipped by 4 bases and J by 4 bases, with 10 bases between them. The CDR3 loop spans 13 amino acids. CDR3 bases: TGTGCCAGCAGCTCAGGGGCGGGCTATGGCTACACCTTC. Its translation: CASSSGAGYGYTF.

This chain joins TRBV5-4 and TRBJ2-7; D unclear. Germline V gene data show CDR1 as SGHNT and CDR2 as YYREEE (reference sequence). The CDR3 consists of 15 residues. Trimming left V 0 bases short and J 6 bases short, with 16 bases between. The CDR3 sequence: CASSLGRGGGGEQYF. CDR3 DNA: TGTGCCAGCAGCTTGGGCAGAGGTGGTGGCGGCGAGCAGTACTTC. The full variable domain, with the rest looked up from reference TRBV5-4 and TRBJ2-7, is ETGVTQSPTHLIKTRGQQVTLRCSSQSGHNTVSWYQQALGQGPQFIFQYYREEENGRGNFPPRFSGLQFPNYSSELNVNALELDDSALYLCASSLGRGGGGEQYFGPGTRLTVT.

The rearrangement uses TRBV6-1 and TRBJ1-6; D not resolved. Trimming shortened V by 3 bases and J by 2 bases, and 5 bases separated the two germline ends. The CDR3 is 14 residues long. The germline V gene has CDR1 MNHNS and CDR2 SASEGT. Here the CDR3 reads CASSDDTYNSPLHF. CDR3 in DNA: TGTGCCAGCAGTGATGACACCTATAATTCACCCCTCCACTTT.

The chain recombines TRBV14 with TRBJ1-5; a possible D gene is TRBD1 (5 bases). Germline V CDR1 and CDR2: SGHDN, FVKESK. CDR3 length equals 18 residues. The ends were cut back, 3 bases at V and 0 bases at J, with 18 bases in the middle. The CDR3 DNA sequence: TGTGCCAGCAGCCAGGGGCCGGGGCCCCCCCATAGCAATCAGCCCCAGCATTTT. Its protein product is CASSQGPGPPHSNQPQHF.

The J gene is TRBJ2-7, the V gene TRBV6-4; 8 bases agree with TRBD1. The CDR3 contains 14 residues. J lost 4 bases, V lost 4 bases, and 6 bases had no gene match. Per the germline V gene, CDR1 is MRHNA and CDR2 is SNTAGT. CDR3 nucleotides: TGTGCCAGCAGTGGTAGGACAGGGCCGTACGAGCAGTACTTC. This translates into CASSGRTGPYEQYF.

V is TRBV12-2 and J is TRBJ2-7; the DNA was not used to check the table's D call, TRBD2. TRBV12-2 is an annotated pseudogene. The CDR3 is 16 residues long. DNA for the CDR3: TGTGCAAGTCGCCCCCCTCCTAGCGGGAGTAGATACGAGCAGTACTTC. This encodes CASRPPPSGSRYEQYF.

The gene calls are TRBV20-1 and TRBJ2-7; D is ambiguous. The V gene lost 1 base and the J gene lost 5 bases, with 6 bases spanning the gap. Germline-derived CDR1 and CDR2 are DFQATT and SNEGSKA (reference sequence). This CDR3 spans 11 amino acids. The CDR3 loop is CSARVLHEQYF. The CDR3 DNA reads TGCAGTGCTAGAGTCTTACACGAGCAGTACTTC.

The gene calls are TRBV2 and TRBJ2-2; 13 nucleotides match TRBD2. From germline, CDR1 is SNHLY and CDR2 FYNNEI. CDR3 length equals 15 residues. V gave up 7 bases and J gave up 5 bases; unmatched junction bases: 4. The CDR3 loop is CASKRGLAGTGELFF. The CDR3 region has the DNA TGTGCCAGCAAGCGGGGACTAGCGGGGACCGGGGAGCTGTTTTTT.

This chain connects TRBV19 to TRBJ2-7; D assignment may be TRBD1 or TRBD2 (5 bases each). V lost 3 bases and J 2 bases, leaving 14 bases between the germline ends. Germline CDR1 reads LNHDA; CDR2 reads SQIVND (reference sequence). This CDR3 has 15 amino acids. The DNA of the CDR3 is TGTGCCAGTAGTATCCTAGCAGGGCCTCCCTACGAGCAGTACTTC. Its translation is CASSILAGPPYEQYF.

The rearrangement joins TRBV6-1 to TRBJ2-5; TRBD1 matches at 8 bases. This CDR3 spans 13 amino acids. Germline CDR1 reads MNHNS; CDR2 reads SASEGT. The V gene end was trimmed by 3 bases and the J gene end by 5 bases; junction bases not matched to a gene: 2. The CDR3 region is CASSDRQGETQYF. CDR3 in DNA: TGTGCCAGCAGTGACCGACAGGGGGAGACCCAGTACTTC.

This clone was counted once. The chain couples TRBV29-1 to TRBJ1-1; no clear D. Germline V gene sequence: CDR1 SQVTM, CDR2 ANQGSEA. The CDR3 is 12 amino acids. V was pared by 4 bases and J by 1 base, with 7 bases between. The CDR3 is CSVGEGNTEAFF. DNA for the CDR3: TGCAGCGTTGGGGAGGGGAACACTGAAGCTTTCTTT. Full variable domain (remainder filled in from reference TRBV29-1 and TRBJ1-1): SAVISQKPSRDICQRGTSLTIQCQVDSQVTMMFWYRQQPGQSLTLIATANQGSEATYESGFVIDKFPISRPNLTFSTLTVSNMSPEDSSIYLCSVGEGNTEAFFGQGTRLTVV.

The gene calls are TRBV5-1 and TRBJ1-5; tentatively, D is TRBD1 (5 bases). V was trimmed by 4 bases and J by 0 bases, leaving 11 bases between them. This CDR3 has 15 residues. Germline V gene sequence: CDR1 SGHRS, CDR2 YFSETQ. DNA of the CDR3: TGCGCCAGCAGCCGTGGGGACTTTAGCAATCAGCCCCAGCATTTT. This translates into CASSRGDFSNQPQHF. Using reference TRBV5-1 and TRBJ1-5 for the parts outside the CDR3, the full variable domain is KAGVTQTPRYLIKTRGQQVTLSCSPISGHRSVSWYQQTPGQGLQFLFEYFSETQRNKGNFPGRFSGRQFSNSRSEMNVSTLELGDSALYLCASSRGDFSNQPQHFGDGTRLSIL.

The chain couples TRBV4-1 to TRBJ2-1; the D is unclear. The ends were cut back, 1 base at V and 7 bases at J, with 11 bases in the middle. The length of the CDR3 is 14 residues. Germline values: CDR1 MGHRA, CDR2 YSYEKL. The CDR3: CASSQAFTFNEQFF. CDR3 DNA: TGCGCCAGCAGCCAAGCCTTCACGTTTAATGAGCAGTTCTTC.

The gene calls are TRBV2 and TRBJ2-7; D possibly corresponds to TRBD2 (6 bases). Trimming cost V 4 bases and J 3 bases, with 10 bases left between them. Looked up from germline, CDR1 is SNHLY and CDR2 is FYNNEI. The CDR3 covers 13 residues. The CDR3 sequence is CASSGSGNYEQYF. The CDR3 DNA follows: TGTGCCAGCAGTGGTAGCGGAAACTACGAGCAGTACTTC. The complete variable domain, with remaining parts taken from reference TRBV2 and TRBJ2-7, reads EPEVTQTPSHQVTQMGQEVILRCVPISNHLYFYWYRQILGQKVEFLVSFYNNEISEKSEIFDDQFSVERPDGSNFTLKIRSTKLEDSAMYFCASSGSGNYEQYFGPGTRLTVT.